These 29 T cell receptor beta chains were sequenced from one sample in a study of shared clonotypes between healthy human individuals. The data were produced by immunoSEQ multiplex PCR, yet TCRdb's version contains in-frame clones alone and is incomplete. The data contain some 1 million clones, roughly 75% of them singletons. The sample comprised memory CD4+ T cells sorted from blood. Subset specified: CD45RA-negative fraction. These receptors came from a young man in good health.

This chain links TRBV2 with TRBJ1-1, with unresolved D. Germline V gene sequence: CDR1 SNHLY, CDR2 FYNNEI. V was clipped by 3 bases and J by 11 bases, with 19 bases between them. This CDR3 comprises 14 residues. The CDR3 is CASSDQAASLSAFF. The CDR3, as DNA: TGTGCCAGCAGTGACCAAGCGGCATCTCTGAGTGCTTTCTTT.

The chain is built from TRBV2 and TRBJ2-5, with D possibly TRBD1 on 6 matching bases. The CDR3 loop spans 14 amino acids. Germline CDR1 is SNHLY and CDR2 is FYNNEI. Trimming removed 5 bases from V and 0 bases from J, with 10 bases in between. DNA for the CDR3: TGTGCCAGCAGTCTAGGGGGTAACCAAGAGACCCAGTACTTC. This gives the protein CASSLGGNQETQYF.

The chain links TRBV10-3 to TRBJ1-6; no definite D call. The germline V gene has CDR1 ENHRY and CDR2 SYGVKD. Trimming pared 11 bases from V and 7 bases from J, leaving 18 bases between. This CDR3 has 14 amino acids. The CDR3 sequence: CAAQESGRNSPLHF. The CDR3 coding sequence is TGTGCCGCCCAAGAGTCGGGGAGGAATTCACCCCTCCACTTT.

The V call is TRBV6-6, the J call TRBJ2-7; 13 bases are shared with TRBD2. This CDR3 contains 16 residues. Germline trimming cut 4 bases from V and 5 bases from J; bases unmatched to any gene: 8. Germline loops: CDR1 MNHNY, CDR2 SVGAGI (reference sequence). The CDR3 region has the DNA TGTGCCAGCAGTTCTCGGACTAGCGGGAGACAAAACGAGCAGTACTTC. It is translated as CASSSRTSGRQNEQYF.

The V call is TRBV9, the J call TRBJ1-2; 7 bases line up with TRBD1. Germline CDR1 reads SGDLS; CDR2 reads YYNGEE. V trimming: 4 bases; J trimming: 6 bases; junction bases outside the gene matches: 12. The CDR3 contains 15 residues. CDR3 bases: TGTGCCAGCAGCCCCCCCCAGGGACAGAGGAATGGCTACACCTTC. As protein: CASSPPQGQRNGYTF.

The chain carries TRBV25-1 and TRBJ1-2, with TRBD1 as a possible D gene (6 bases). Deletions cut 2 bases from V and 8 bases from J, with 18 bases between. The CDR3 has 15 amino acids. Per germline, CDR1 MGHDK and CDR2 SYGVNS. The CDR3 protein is CASSEIRGRQEGYTF. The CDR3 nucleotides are TGTGCCAGCAGTGAAATTCGGGGGCGCCAGGAAGGCTACACCTTC.

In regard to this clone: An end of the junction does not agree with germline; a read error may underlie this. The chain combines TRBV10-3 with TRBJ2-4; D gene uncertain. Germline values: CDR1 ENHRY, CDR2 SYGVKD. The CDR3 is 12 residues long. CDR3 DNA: TGTGCCATCAGTGAGAGTGCAAACAGTCAGTACTTC. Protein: CAISESANSQYF.

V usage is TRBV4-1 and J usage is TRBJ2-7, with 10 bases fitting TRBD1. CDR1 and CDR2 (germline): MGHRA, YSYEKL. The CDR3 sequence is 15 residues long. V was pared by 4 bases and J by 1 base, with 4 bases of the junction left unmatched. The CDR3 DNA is TGCGCCAGCAGCCGTGGGACAGGGGTGTCCTACGAGCAGTACTTC. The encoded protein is CASSRGTGVSYEQYF.

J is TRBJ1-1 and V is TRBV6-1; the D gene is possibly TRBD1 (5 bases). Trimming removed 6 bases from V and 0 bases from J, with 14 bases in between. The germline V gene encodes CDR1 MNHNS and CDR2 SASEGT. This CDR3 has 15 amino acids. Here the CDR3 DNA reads TGTGCCAGCAGGGACACTCTCAAATTGAACACTGAAGCTTTCTTT. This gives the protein CASRDTLKLNTEAFF.

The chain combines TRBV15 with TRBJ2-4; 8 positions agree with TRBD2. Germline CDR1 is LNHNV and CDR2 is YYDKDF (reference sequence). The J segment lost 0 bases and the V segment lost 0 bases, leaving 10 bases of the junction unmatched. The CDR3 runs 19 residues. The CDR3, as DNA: TGTGCCACCAGCAGAGATGGAACTAGCGGAGATTTAGCCAAAAACATTCAGTACTTC. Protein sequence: CATSRDGTSGDLAKNIQYF.

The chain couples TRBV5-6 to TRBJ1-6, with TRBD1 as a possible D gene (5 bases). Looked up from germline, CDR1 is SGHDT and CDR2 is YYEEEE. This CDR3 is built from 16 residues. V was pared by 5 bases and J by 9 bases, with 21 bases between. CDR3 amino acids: CASRGVGEGQGSPLHF. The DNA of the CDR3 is TGTGCCAGCAGAGGGGTCGGGGAAGGGCAGGGTTCACCCCTCCACTTT.

CDR3 DNA sequence: TGCGCCAGCAGCCGTAATAGCGGGGGGGCGACAGATACGCAGTATTTT. The encoded protein is CASSRNSGGATDTQYF. The chain has TRBV5-1 and TRBJ2-3; the match to TRBD2 covers 11 bases. Looked up from germline, CDR1 is SGHRS and CDR2 is YFSETQ. The CDR3 sequence is 16 residues long. V lost 4 bases and J lost 3; bases outside the gene matches: 7. Combining the CDR3 with reference TRBV5-1 and TRBJ2-3 gives the whole variable domain KAGVTQTPRYLIKTRGQQVTLSCSPISGHRSVSWYQQTPGQGLQFLFEYFSETQRNKGNFPGRFSGRQFSNSRSEMNVSTLELGDSALYLCASSRNSGGATDTQYFGPGTRLTVL.

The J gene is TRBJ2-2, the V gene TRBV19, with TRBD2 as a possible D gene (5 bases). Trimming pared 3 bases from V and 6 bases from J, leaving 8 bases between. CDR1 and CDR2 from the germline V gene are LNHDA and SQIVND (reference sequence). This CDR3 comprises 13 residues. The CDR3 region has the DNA TGTGCCAGTAGTATCCTAGCCGCCGGGGAGCTGTTTTTT. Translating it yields CASSILAAGELFF. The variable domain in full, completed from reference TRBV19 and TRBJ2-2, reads DGGITQSPKYLFRKEGQNVTLSCEQNLNHDAMYWYRQDPGQGLRLIYYSQIVNDFQKGDIAEGYSVSREKKESFPLTVTSAQKNPTAFYLCASSILAAGELFFGEGSRLTVL.

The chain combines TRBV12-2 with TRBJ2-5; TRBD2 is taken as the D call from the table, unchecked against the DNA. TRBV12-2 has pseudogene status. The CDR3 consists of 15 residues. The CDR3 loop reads CASRTGTSGSKTQYF. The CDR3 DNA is TGTGCAAGTCGCACCGGGACTAGCGGGAGCAAGACCCAGTACTTC.

The CDR3 coding sequence is TGTGCCAGCAGCGAGGCCGGGACTACCGGCTACGAGCAGTACTTC. Residues: CASSEAGTTGYEQYF. The chain employs TRBV7-2 and TRBJ2-7; 7 nucleotides agree with TRBD2. Germline CDR1 reads SGHTA; CDR2 reads FQGNSA. V shed 5 bases, J shed 3 bases, and the junction held 10 bases outside the gene matches. The CDR3 is 15 amino acids.

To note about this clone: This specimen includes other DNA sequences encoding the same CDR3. The CDR3: CAISESPGAGYGYTF. CDR3 DNA sequence: TGTGCCATCAGTGAGTCTCCAGGGGCCGGCTATGGCTACACCTTC. V is TRBV10-3 and J is TRBJ1-2; D perhaps matches TRBD1 (6 bases). Germline loops: CDR1 ENHRY, CDR2 SYGVKD. The CDR3 contains 15 residues. The germline V and J ends were trimmed by 0 bases and 4 bases, with 12 bases remaining between them.

The CDR3 protein is CASSPTEGINEKLFF. In DNA, the CDR3 is TGTGCCAGCAGCCCTACGGAGGGTATAAACGAAAAACTGTTTTTT. The V gene is TRBV9, the J gene TRBJ1-4; D gene uncertain. Trimming pared 4 bases from V and 8 bases from J, leaving 18 bases between. Germline assignment: CDR1 SGDLS and CDR2 YYNGEE. This CDR3 contains 15 residues.

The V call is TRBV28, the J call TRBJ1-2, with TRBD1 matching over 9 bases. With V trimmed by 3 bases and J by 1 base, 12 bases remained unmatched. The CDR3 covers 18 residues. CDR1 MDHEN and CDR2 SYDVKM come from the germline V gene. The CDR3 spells CASSLGDRASGNNYGYTF. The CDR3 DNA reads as TGTGCCAGCAGTTTGGGGGACAGGGCTTCTGGGAATAACTATGGCTACACCTTC.

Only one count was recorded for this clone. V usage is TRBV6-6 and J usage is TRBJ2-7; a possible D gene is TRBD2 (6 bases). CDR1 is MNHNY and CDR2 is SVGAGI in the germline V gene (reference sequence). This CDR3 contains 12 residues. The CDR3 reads CASRGGNYEQYF. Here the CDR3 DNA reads TGTGCAAGCCGTGGAGGGAACTACGAGCAGTACTTC.

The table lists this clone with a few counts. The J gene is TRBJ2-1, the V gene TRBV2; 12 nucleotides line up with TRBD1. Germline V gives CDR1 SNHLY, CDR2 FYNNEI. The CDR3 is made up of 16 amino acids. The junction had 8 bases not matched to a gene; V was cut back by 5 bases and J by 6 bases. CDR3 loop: CASSLHGTGGSNEQFF. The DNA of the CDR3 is TGTGCCAGCAGTCTCCATGGGACAGGGGGCTCCAATGAGCAGTTCTTC.

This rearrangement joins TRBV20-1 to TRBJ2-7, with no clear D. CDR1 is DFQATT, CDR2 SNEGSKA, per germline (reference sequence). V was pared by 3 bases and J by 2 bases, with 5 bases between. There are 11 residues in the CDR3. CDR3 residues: CSASRTYEQYF. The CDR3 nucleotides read TGCAGTGCTAGTAGAACCTACGAGCAGTACTTC.

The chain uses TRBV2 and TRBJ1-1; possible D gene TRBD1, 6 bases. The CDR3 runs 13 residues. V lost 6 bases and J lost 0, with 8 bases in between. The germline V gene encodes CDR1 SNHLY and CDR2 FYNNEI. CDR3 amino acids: CASRGALNTEAFF. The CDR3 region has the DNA TGTGCCAGCAGGGGGGCCCTGAACACTGAAGCTTTCTTT.

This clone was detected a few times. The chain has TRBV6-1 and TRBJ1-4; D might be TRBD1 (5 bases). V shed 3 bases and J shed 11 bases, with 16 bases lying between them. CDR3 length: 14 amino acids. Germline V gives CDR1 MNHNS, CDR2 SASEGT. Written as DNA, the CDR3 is TGTGCCAGCAGTGATCGGGGGACTTCGACCAAACTGTTTTTT. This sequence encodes CASSDRGTSTKLFF.

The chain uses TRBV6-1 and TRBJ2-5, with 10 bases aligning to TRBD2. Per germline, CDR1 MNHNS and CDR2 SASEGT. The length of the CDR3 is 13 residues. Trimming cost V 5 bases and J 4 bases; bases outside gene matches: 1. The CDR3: CASSTSGVETQYF. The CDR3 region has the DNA TGTGCCAGCAGTACTAGCGGGGTAGAGACCCAGTACTTC.

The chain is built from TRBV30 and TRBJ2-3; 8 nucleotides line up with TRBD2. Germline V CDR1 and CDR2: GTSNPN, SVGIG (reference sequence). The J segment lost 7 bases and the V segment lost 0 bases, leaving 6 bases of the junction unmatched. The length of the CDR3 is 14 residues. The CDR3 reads CAWSVGLAGNTQYF. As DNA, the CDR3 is TGTGCCTGGAGTGTAGGTCTAGCGGGTAATACGCAGTATTTT.

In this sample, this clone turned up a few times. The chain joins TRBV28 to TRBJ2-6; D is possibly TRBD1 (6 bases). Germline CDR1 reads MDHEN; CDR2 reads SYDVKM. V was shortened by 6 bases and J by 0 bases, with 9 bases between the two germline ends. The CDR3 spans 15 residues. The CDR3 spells CASRPQGSGANVLTF. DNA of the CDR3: TGTGCCAGCAGACCACAGGGCTCTGGGGCCAACGTCCTGACTTTC.

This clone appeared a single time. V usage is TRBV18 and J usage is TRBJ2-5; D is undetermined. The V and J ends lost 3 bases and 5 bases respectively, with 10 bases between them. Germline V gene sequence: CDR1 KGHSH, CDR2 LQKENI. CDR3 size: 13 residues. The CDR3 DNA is TGTGCCAGCTCACCGCCCCTTTGGGAGACCCAGTACTTC. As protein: CASSPPLWETQYF. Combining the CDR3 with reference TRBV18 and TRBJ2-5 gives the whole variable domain NAGVMQNPRHLVRRRGQEARLRCSPMKGHSHVYWYRQLPEEGLKFMVYLQKENIIDESGMPKERFSAEFPKEGPSILRIQQVVRGDSAAYFCASSPPLWETQYFGPGTRLLVL.

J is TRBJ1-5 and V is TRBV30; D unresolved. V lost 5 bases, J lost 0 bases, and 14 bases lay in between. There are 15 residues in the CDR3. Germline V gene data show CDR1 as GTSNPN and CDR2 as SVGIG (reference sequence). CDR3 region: CAWDDGAVSNQPQHF. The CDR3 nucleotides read TGTGCCTGGGATGATGGAGCGGTTAGCAATCAGCCCCAGCATTTT. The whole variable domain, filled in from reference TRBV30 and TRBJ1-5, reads SQTIHQWPATLVQPVGSPLSLECTVEGTSNPNLYWYRQAAGRGLQLLFYSVGIGQISSEVPQNLSASRPQDRQFILSSKKLLLSDSGFYLCAWDDGAVSNQPQHFGDGTRLSIL.

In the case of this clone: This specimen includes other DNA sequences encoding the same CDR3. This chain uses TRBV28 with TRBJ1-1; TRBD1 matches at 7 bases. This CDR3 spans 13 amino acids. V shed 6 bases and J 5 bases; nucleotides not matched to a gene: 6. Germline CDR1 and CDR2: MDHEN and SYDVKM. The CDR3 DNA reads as TGTGCCAGCAGCAGACAGGGTGGAACTGAAGCTTTCTTT. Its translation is CASSRQGGTEAFF.